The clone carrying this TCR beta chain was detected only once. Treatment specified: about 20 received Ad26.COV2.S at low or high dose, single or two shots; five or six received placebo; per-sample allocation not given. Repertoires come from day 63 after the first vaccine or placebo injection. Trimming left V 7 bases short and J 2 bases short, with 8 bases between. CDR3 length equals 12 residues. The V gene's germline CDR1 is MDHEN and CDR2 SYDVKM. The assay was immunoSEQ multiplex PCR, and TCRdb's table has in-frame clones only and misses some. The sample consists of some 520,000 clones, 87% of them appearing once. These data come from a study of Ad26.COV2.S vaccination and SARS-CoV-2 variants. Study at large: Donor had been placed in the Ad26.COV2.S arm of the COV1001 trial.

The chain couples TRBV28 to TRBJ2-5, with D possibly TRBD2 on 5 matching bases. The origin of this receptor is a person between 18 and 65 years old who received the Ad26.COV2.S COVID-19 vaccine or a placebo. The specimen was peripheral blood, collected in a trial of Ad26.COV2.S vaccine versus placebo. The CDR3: CASTGIQETQYF. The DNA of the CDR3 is TGTGCCAGCACGGGGATTCAAGAGACCCAGTACTTC.